What follows is one T cell receptor (beta chain) and its context. The assay was immunoSEQ multiplex PCR, and TCRdb's table has in-frame clones only and misses some. The sample contains 57,000 or so clones, nearly 90% of which appear only once. The record originates from a study of control samples from healthy donors and cancer patients. J gave up 5 bases and V 5 bases, and 8 bases lay outside the gene matches. The length of the CDR3 is 14 residues. In germline, CDR1 is SGHTA, CDR2 FQGTGA. This receptor was taken from a man between 60 and 75 years old with colorectal cancer. The sample was PBMCs. The chain is built from TRBV7-3 and TRBJ2-5; 7 nucleotides align to TRBD2. The CDR3 DNA follows: TGTGCCAGCAGCCCCAAGGGAGGGAGGGAGACCCAGTACTTC. As protein: CASSPKGGRETQYF.